A selection of T cell receptor beta chains follows, all from one sample in a study of spatial heterogeneity in lung cancer. One entry per CDR3 protein results from TCRdb running MiXCR on the 5' RACE reads. The repertoire holds about 27,000 distinct CDR3 sequences, more than 4.5% seen once, with more than 20% in the top ten. The sequencing used PBMCs, collected at follow-up. These TCRs come from a female donor with early-stage non-small cell lung cancer. Each CDR3 is given with its conserved first and last residue. D genes are given only for firm matches. Where a row states a size, it is once, few, many or the class of an expanded clone; other rows omit it.

V	J	D	size	DNA	CDR3
TRBV29-1	TRBJ1-1	-	many	TGCAGCGTTGTCTGGTCTTTGAACACTGAAGCTTTCTTT	CSVVWSLNTEAFF
TRBV5-1	TRBJ1-6	-	many	TGCGCCAGCAGCTTGAATGGGAATAATTCACCCCTCCACTTT	CASSLNGNNSPLHF
TRBV11-2	TRBJ1-3	-	many	TGTGCCAGCAGCCCTACGTTATCCTCTGGAAACACCATATATTTT	CASSPTLSSGNTIYF
TRBV9	TRBJ2-5	-	many	TGTGCCAGCAGCGTAGACGGGAAAGAGACCCAGTACTTC	CASSVDGKETQYF
TRBV30	TRBJ2-3	-	many	TGTGCCTGGAATGAGGGGTCCGGAGATACGCAGTATTTT	CAWNEGSGDTQYF
TRBV3-1	TRBJ2-7	-	many	TGTGCCAGCAGCACCCGTACGGGGAACGAGCAGTACTTC	CASSTRTGNEQYF
TRBV11-3	TRBJ2-2	-	few	TGTGCCAGCAGCTTACGGGGCATGGGCACCGGGGAGCTGTTTTTT	CASSLRGMGTGELFF
TRBV7-2	TRBJ2-1	-	many	TGTGCCAGCATCCCGGACAGTTACTACAATGAGCAGTTCTTC	CASIPDSYYNEQFF
TRBV6-2/TRBV6-3	TRBJ2-1	-	many	TGTGCCAGCAGTTACTCAGGGGGCTCCTACAATGAGCAGTTCTTC	CASSYSGGSYNEQFF
TRBV28	TRBJ2-3	-	many	TGTGCCAGCAGGGGCCTCACAGATACGCAGTATTTT	CASRGLTDTQYF
TRBV2	TRBJ1-4	TRBD1	-	TGTGCCAGCTCCGGGACAGGGAATGAAAAACTGTTTTTT	CASSGTGNEKLFF
TRBV28	TRBJ1-1	-	few	TGTGCCAGCAGTTTGGAAGGCACTGAAGCTTTCTTT	CASSLEGTEAFF
TRBV7-3	TRBJ2-1	-	many	TGTGCCAGCAGCTTAACAGGGTCTATGAATGAGCAGTTCTTC	CASSLTGSMNEQFF
TRBV4-3	TRBJ2-1	-	many	TGCGCCAGCAGCCAAGATCAGGGTAGCGGAGGCAATGAGCAGTTCTTC	CASSQDQGSGGNEQFF
TRBV11-2	TRBJ2-6	TRBD1	-	TGTGCCAGCAGTCCGCTCCGGGACAGGGGACCCTTGGCCAACGTCCTGACTTTC	CASSPLRDRGPLANVLTF
TRBV6-5	TRBJ2-1	-	many	TGTGCCACCGGGGGGGGGCAGGGGGCATTTGGAAATGAGCAGTTCTTC	CATGGGQGAFGNEQFF
TRBV28	TRBJ2-3	TRBD2	medium-sized	TGTGCCAGCAGGTCCACTAGCGGGAAGACAGATACGCAGTATTTT	CASRSTSGKTDTQYF
TRBV18	TRBJ2-1	-	many	TGTGCCAGCTCACTCAATCCGGGACCCAGTTGGGAGCAGTTCTTC	CASSLNPGPSWEQFF
TRBV3-1	TRBJ2-1	-	-	TGTGCCAGCAGCCAAGACGCAAGGAATGAGCAGTTCTTC	CASSQDARNEQFF
TRBV6-2/TRBV6-3	TRBJ2-1	-	-	TGTGCCAGTAATAGGAATGAGCAGTTCTTC	CASNRNEQFF
TRBV18	TRBJ2-5	-	many	TGTGCCAGCTCACCACTAGAAGGACTCCGGGTACAAGAGACCCAGTACTTC	CASSPLEGLRVQETQYF
TRBV4-2	TRBJ2-3	-	many	TGTGCCAGCGGGTCCCCTACTCACACAGATACGCAGTATTTT	CASGSPTHTDTQYF
TRBV4-3	TRBJ2-5	TRBD2	many	TGCGCCAGCAGCCAAGATGCAGCGGGGGGGCAAGAGACCCAGTACTTC	CASSQDAAGGQETQYF
TRBV5-1	TRBJ2-2	-	-	TGCACCAGCAGCAGGGGGGACACCGGGGAGCTGTTTTTT	CTSSRGDTGELFF
TRBV7-2	TRBJ2-5	-	many	TGTGCCAGCAGCTTAGACCTGGGAACGGAGACCCAGTACTTC	CASSLDLGTETQYF
TRBV20-1	TRBJ1-5	-	many	TGCAGTGCTAGTAGTGTTTATAGCAATCAGCCCCAGCATTTT	CSASSVYSNQPQHF
TRBV3-1	TRBJ2-1	TRBD2	many	TGTGCCAGCAGCCAAGATGGAATAGCGGGGGGCCCGTTCTTC	CASSQDGIAGGPFF
TRBV6-2/TRBV6-3	TRBJ2-6	-	many	TGTGCCAGCAGTTACTCTGGCCCAGCCGGGGCCAACGTCCTGACTTTC	CASSYSGPAGANVLTF
TRBV20-1	TRBJ2-3	TRBD1	many	TGCAGTGGGGACAGGGGAGAAGATACGCAGTATTTT	CSGDRGEDTQYF
TRBV5-1	TRBJ1-2	-	-	TGCGCCAGCACCTCCGACAGCGTTCACTATGGCTACACCTTC	CASTSDSVHYGYTF
TRBV29-1	TRBJ2-5	-	few	TGCAGCGTTGAATTGACAGGGAGGCACGAGACCCAGTACTTC	CSVELTGRHETQYF
TRBV7-9	TRBJ1-5	TRBD1	-	TGTGCCAGCAGCTCAAGCCGGACAGGGAATCAGCCCCAGCATTTT	CASSSSRTGNQPQHF
TRBV6-2/TRBV6-3	TRBJ2-3	-	few	TGTGCCAGCTCTCACCCCCGCCACAGGGACTTGGATACGCAGTATTTT	CASSHPRHRDLDTQYF
TRBV6-2/TRBV6-3	TRBJ2-1	TRBD1	many	TGTGCCAGCAGTTCCCCGGGACAGGGATACAATGAGCAGTTCTTC	CASSSPGQGYNEQFF
TRBV7-9	TRBJ1-1	-	many	TGTGCCAGCAGCCTAACCGACGGCTACACTGAAGCTTTCTTT	CASSLTDGYTEAFF
TRBV5-1	TRBJ2-3	-	many	TGCGCCAGCAGCTTGGAGATGGGGGGCTCCACAGATACGCAGTATTTT	CASSLEMGGSTDTQYF
TRBV19	TRBJ2-3	-	many	TGTGCCAGTAGCGCGACCCAAGGGCGGGTTACTAGCACAGATACGCAGTATTTT	CASSATQGRVTSTDTQYF
TRBV20-1	TRBJ2-7	TRBD2	-	TGCAGTGCTCCTTCGGGACTAGCGGGAGTCGAGCAGTACTTC	CSAPSGLAGVEQYF
TRBV28	TRBJ2-1	-	many	TGTGCCAGCAGTTTAGGCAGCGAGGAGCAGTTCTTC	CASSLGSEEQFF
TRBV20-1	TRBJ1-1	-	many	TGCAGTGCTAGACGGGGGCAGATGAACACTGAAGCTTTCTTT	CSARRGQMNTEAFF
TRBV5-1	TRBJ2-1	-	many	TGCGCCAGCAGCTCGGGACACCCTGGGTACAATGAGCAGTTCTTC	CASSSGHPGYNEQFF
TRBV4-2	TRBJ2-1	-	many	TGTGCCAGCAGCCAAGAACCCCCGGGCATCGGGGGAAACAATGAGCAGTTCTTC	CASSQEPPGIGGNNEQFF
TRBV27	TRBJ2-1	-	large	TGTGCCAGCAGTGTAACACGGGACACATACAATGAGCAGTTCTTC	CASSVTRDTYNEQFF
TRBV20-1	TRBJ1-2	-	many	TGCAGGACCGGACAGTCTAACTATGGCTACACCTTC	CRTGQSNYGYTF
TRBV7-8	TRBJ2-5	-	many	TGTGCCAGCAGTTTGGACGGCCTAAACCAAGAGACCCAGTACTTC	CASSLDGLNQETQYF
TRBV28	TRBJ2-5	-	few	TGTGCCAGCAGTTTAGGGGGGGCCCCAGAGACCCAGTACTTC	CASSLGGAPETQYF
TRBV5-6	TRBJ2-4	-	few	TGTGCCAGCAGCTGGGGCCGGGGCGGTCACATTCAGTACTTC	CASSWGRGGHIQYF
TRBV24-1	TRBJ2-7	-	many	TGTGCCACCAGTGACCCCGGGTCCCTCTCATACGAGCAGTACTTC	CATSDPGSLSYEQYF
TRBV9	TRBJ2-1	TRBD2	few	TGTGCCAGCAGCGTAGCTACGGGGGCTAGCGGGGACAATGAGCAGTTCTTC	CASSVATGASGDNEQFF
TRBV28	TRBJ2-5	-	many	TGTGCCAGCAGGGGCGGAGCCACGGAGACCCAGTACTTC	CASRGGATETQYF
TRBV25-1	TRBJ1-5	-	few	TGTGCCAGCGCGACAGCTAATCAGCCCCAGCATTTT	CASATANQPQHF
TRBV4-2	TRBJ2-4	TRBD1	-	TGTGCCAGCAGCCAAGATCTAAACAGGGGGCAAGCCAAAAACATTCAGTACTTC	CASSQDLNRGQAKNIQYF
TRBV6-5	TRBJ2-7	-	many	TGTGCCACCTCACGCTCGGGAGTCGGCCATATCTACGAGCAGTACTTC	CATSRSGVGHIYEQYF